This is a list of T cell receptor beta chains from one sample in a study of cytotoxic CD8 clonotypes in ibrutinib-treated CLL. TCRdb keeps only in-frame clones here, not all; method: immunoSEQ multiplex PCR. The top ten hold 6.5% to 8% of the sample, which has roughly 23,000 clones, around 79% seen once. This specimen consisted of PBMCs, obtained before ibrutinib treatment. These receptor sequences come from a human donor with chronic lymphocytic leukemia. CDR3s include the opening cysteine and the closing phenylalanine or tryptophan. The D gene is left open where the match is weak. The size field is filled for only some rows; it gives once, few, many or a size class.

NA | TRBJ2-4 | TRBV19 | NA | CASSIGLGNIQYF | TGTGCCAGTAGTATCGGACTCGGAAACATTCAGTACTTC
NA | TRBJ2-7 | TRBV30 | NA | CAWSVGTAYYEQYF | TGTGCCTGGAGTGTGGGCACGGCATACTACGAGCAGTACTTC
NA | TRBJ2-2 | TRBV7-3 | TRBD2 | CASSPIAGGNTGELFF | TGTGCCAGCAGCCCCATAGCGGGAGGGAACACCGGGGAGCTGTTTTTT
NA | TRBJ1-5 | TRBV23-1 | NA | CASSGGTHNQPQHF | TGCGCCAGCAGCGGAGGGACCCACAATCAGCCCCAGCATTTT
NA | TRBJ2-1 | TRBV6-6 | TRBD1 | CASSSAGGSSYNEQFF | TGTGCCAGCAGTTCCGCAGGGGGAAGCTCCTACAATGAGCAGTTCTTC
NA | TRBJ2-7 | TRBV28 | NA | CASRDPGLNEQYF | TGTGCCAGCAGAGACCCGGGCCTAAACGAGCAGTACTTC
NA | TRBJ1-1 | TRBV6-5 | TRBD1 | CASSWDRETEAFF | TGTGCCAGCAGCTGGGACAGGGAAACTGAAGCTTTCTTT
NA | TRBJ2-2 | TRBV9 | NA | CASSAWDGNTGELFF | TGTGCCAGCAGCGCCTGGGACGGGAACACCGGGGAGCTGTTTTTT
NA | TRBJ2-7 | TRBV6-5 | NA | CASKNSYEQYF | TGTGCCAGCAAGAACTCCTACGAGCAGTACTTC
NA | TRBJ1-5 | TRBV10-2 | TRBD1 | CASSLDRENQPQHF | TGCGCCAGCAGTCTGGACAGGGAGAATCAGCCCCAGCATTTT
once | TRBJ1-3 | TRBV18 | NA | CASSPQGGVRGNTIYF | TGTGCCAGCTCACCACAGGGTGGAGTTCGAGGAAACACCATATATTTT
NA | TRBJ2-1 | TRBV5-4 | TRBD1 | CASSLAGGGGGNEQFF | TGTGCCAGCAGCTTGGCAGGGGGCGGAGGAGGCAATGAGCAGTTCTTC
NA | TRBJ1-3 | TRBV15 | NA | CATSRAPGQSGNTIYF | TGTGCCACCAGCAGAGCACCGGGGCAATCTGGAAACACCATATATTTT
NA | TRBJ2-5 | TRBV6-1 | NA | CASSEFVGGGGLKTQYF | TGTGCCAGCAGTGAATTTGTCGGAGGGGGAGGTTTAAAGACCCAGTACTTC
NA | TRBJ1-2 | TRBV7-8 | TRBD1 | CASSSFGTASNYGYTF | TGTGCCAGCAGCTCGTTCGGGACAGCTAGTAACTATGGCTACACCTTC
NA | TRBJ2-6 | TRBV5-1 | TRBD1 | CASSLGQGPASGANVLTF | TGCGCCAGCAGCTTGGGACAGGGACCGGCATCTGGGGCCAACGTCCTGACTTTC
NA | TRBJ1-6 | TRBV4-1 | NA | CASSLTGDSPLHF | TGCGCCAGCAGCCTGACGGGTGATTCACCCCTCCACTTT
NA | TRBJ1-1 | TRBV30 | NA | CAWSVSGFVNTEAFF | TGTGCCTGGAGTGTCTCGGGATTTGTGAACACTGAAGCTTTCTTT
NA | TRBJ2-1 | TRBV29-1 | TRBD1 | CSVDGQGANEQFF | TGCAGCGTTGATGGACAGGGGGCGAATGAGCAGTTCTTC
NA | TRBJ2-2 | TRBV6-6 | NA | CASSTHDRPNTGELFF | TGTGCCAGCAGTACCCACGACAGACCGAACACCGGGGAGCTGTTTTTT
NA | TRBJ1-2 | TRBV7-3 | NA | CASSTPSKGNGYTF | TGTGCCAGCAGCACCCCCTCCAAAGGGAATGGCTACACCTTC
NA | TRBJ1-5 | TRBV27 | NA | CASSHDDQPQHF | TGTGCCAGCAGTCACGATGACCAGCCCCAGCATTTT
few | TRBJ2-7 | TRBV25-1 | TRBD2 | CASSARTSGNPEQYF | TGTGCCAGCAGTGCTAGGACTAGCGGGAACCCCGAGCAGTACTTC
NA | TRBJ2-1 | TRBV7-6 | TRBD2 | CASSRLAGDPSSYNEQFF | TGTGCCAGCAGCCGACTAGCGGGAGATCCCAGCTCCTACAATGAGCAGTTCTTC
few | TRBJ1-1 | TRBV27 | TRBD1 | CASSPIPTGLNTEAFF | TGTGCCAGCAGTCCCATCCCGACAGGGTTGAACACTGAAGCTTTCTTT
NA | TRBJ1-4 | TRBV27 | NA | CASSLEEVGEKLFF | TGTGCCAGCAGTTTGGAAGAAGTGGGTGAAAAACTGTTTTTT
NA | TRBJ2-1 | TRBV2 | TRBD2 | CASSGPGLAGGPWQFF | TGTGCCAGCAGTGGACCGGGACTAGCGGGAGGGCCCTGGCAGTTCTTC
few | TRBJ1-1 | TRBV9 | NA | CASSVVGRPNTEAFF | TGTGCCAGCAGCGTAGTGGGCAGGCCGAACACTGAAGCTTTCTTT
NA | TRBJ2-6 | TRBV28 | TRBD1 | CASSLYGTGNSGANVLTF | TGTGCCAGCAGTTTATACGGGACAGGGAACTCTGGGGCCAACGTCCTGACTTTC
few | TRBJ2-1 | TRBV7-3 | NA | CASSLLGLSSSYNEQFF | TGTGCCAGCAGCTTATTGGGACTCTCAAGCTCCTACAATGAGCAGTTCTTC
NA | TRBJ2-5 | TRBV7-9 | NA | CASSPLSDWEETQYF | TGTGCCAGCAGCCCCCTATCCGACTGGGAAGAGACCCAGTACTTC
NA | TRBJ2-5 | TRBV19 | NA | CASSILANRRKTQYF | TGTGCCAGTAGTATCCTAGCAAACAGGAGGAAGACCCAGTACTTC
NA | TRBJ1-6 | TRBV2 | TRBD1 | CASIRLTGGVRSPLHF | TGTGCCAGCATTCGTCTTACAGGGGGCGTCCGTTCACCCCTCCACTTT
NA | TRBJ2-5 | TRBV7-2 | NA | CASTTQETQYF | TGTGCCAGCACCACCCAAGAGACCCAGTACTTC
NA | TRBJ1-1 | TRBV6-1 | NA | CASAFTLGGAEAFF | TGTGCCAGCGCCTTCACGTTGGGGGGGGCTGAAGCTTTCTTT
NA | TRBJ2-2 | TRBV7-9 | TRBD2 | CASSSLAGGNTGELFF | TGTGCCAGCAGCTCACTAGCGGGAGGTAACACCGGGGAGCTGTTTTTT
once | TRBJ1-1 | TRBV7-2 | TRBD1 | CASSPRDRGTEAFF | TGTGCCAGCAGCCCACGGGACAGGGGCACTGAAGCTTTCTTT
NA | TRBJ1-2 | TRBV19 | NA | CASSMGGGELYYGYTF | TGTGCCAGTAGTATGGGGGGCGGCGAACTTTACTATGGCTACACCTTC
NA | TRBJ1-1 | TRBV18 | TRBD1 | CASSPAQGATEAFF | TGTGCCAGCTCACCAGCGCAGGGGGCCACTGAAGCTTTCTTT
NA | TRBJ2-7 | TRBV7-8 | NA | CASNPRGGGGSYEQYF | TGTGCCAGCAACCCCAGGGGAGGAGGAGGCTCCTACGAGCAGTACTTC
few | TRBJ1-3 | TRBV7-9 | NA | CASSLVGPISGNTIYF | TGTGCCAGCAGCTTAGTTGGACCGATCTCTGGAAACACCATATATTTT
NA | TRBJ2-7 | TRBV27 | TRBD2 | CASSPGRGRTYEQYF | TGTGCCAGCAGTCCGGGTCGCGGGAGGACCTACGAGCAGTACTTC